The 17 T cell receptor beta chains presented below share a single source sample, sequenced in a study of blood T cell repertoires in COVID-19. Only in-frame clones appear in the TCRdb table, and some are missing; sequencing was by immunoSEQ multiplex PCR. Of 350,000 to 550,000 clones listed, 87% were seen once; the top ten hold under 2%. Sequencing used PBMCs or T cells enriched from blood (not recorded which). Receptor source: a woman younger than 35 with acute COVID-19.

The rearrangement links TRBV19 to TRBJ1-6, with D unclear. V lost 3 bases, J lost 10 bases, and 19 bases lay in between. Germline assignment: CDR1 LNHDA and CDR2 SQIVND (reference sequence). This CDR3 has 16 residues. As DNA, the CDR3 is TGTGCCAGTAGTATTCCGATTGCGAAGGTCGGGTCACCCCTCCACTTT. As protein: CASSIPIAKVGSPLHF.

J is TRBJ1-2 and V is TRBV25-1, with D unresolved. The CDR3 is 14 amino acids. V was cut by 3 bases and J by 8 bases, with 16 bases left in between. Germline CDR1 is MGHDK and CDR2 is SYGVNS. The CDR3 bases are TGTGCCAGCAGTGACCCCGCGCGGCGGTTAGGCTACACCTTC. This codes for CASSDPARRLGYTF.

Only one count was recorded for this clone. The chain carries TRBV29-1 and TRBJ2-1, with 9 bases that match TRBD2. This CDR3 spans 14 amino acids. In germline, CDR1 is SQVTM, CDR2 ANQGSEA. V lost 1 base, J lost 7 bases, and 5 bases stayed unmatched. In nucleotides, the CDR3 is TGCAGCGTTGAAGTGGGACTAGCTATGAATGAGCAGTTCTTC. Encoded protein: CSVEVGLAMNEQFF.

V gene TRBV28 combines with J gene TRBJ2-4; 7 positions match TRBD2. J lost 2 bases, V lost 5 bases, and 9 bases had no gene match. This CDR3 has 16 amino acids. Germline CDR1 and CDR2: MDHEN and SYDVKM. The CDR3 loop reads CASSDERDGPKNIQYF. For the CDR3, the DNA is TGTGCCAGCAGTGATGAGCGGGATGGCCCCAAAAACATTCAGTACTTC.

Only a few counts were recorded for this clone. V and J are TRBV27 and TRBJ1-2, with D tentatively TRBD1 (6 bases). Looked up from germline, CDR1 is MNHEY and CDR2 is SMNVEV (reference sequence). This CDR3 comprises 11 residues. V was clipped by 6 bases and J by 8 bases, with 10 bases between them. The chain's CDR3 is CASRQGGGYTF. CDR3 DNA sequence: TGTGCCAGCAGACAGGGAGGGGGCTACACCTTC.

The rearrangement uses TRBV7-9 and TRBJ1-1, with no clear D. CDR3 size: 12 residues. Trimming took off 4 bases at V and 3 bases at J, with 6 bases between the two ends. Germline-derived CDR1 and CDR2 are SEHNR and FQNEAQ (reference sequence). CDR3 bases: TGTGCCAGCAGCTCCCTCGACACTGAAGCTTTCTTT. Its translation: CASSSLDTEAFF.

The V gene is TRBV7-2, the J gene TRBJ1-2; D ambiguous. From germline, CDR1 is SGHTA and CDR2 FQGNSA. The ends were cut back, 7 bases at V and 4 bases at J, with 16 bases in the middle. The CDR3 runs 14 residues. The CDR3 region is CASTLTTTSYGYTF. Written as DNA, the CDR3 is TGTGCCAGCACCCTGACGACTACGAGCTATGGCTACACCTTC.

The genes are TRBV2 and TRBJ2-3, with 9 bases matching TRBD2. CDR1 and CDR2 from the germline V gene are SNHLY and FYNNEI. This CDR3 contains 14 residues. V gave up 7 bases and J gave up 4 bases; unmatched junction bases: 6. The CDR3 DNA reads as TGTGCCAGCAATGGGCGGGGGGGCTCAGATACGCAGTATTTT. It encodes CASNGRGGSDTQYF.

A few counts support this clone. The chain carries TRBV4-3 and TRBJ1-4, with D hard to call. Germline lookup yields CDR1 LGHNA and CDR2 YSLEER. V lost 0 bases, J lost 11 bases, and 16 bases lay in between. CDR3 length equals 15 residues. The CDR3 loop is CASSQDYGQDRKLFF. The CDR3 region has the DNA TGCGCCAGCAGCCAAGATTATGGCCAGGATCGGAAACTGTTTTTT.

In its sample, this clone was seen once. DNA for the CDR3: TGTGCCAGCAGCCGAGGGCAACAGGGTAGAGAGACCCAGTACTTC. Protein product: CASSRGQQGRETQYF. This chain uses TRBV7-6 with TRBJ2-5, with D perhaps matching TRBD1 (6 bases). The CDR3 has 15 residues. Trimming cost V 5 bases and J 4 bases, with 17 bases left between them. Germline V gene sequence: CDR1 SGHVS, CDR2 FNYEAQ.

The chain has TRBV2 and TRBJ2-1; possible D gene TRBD2, 5 bases. This CDR3 is built from 14 residues. The V gene lost 6 bases and the J gene lost 8 bases, with 17 bases spanning the gap. The germline gives CDR1 SNHLY, CDR2 FYNNEI. CDR3: CASRSGLAGDEQFF. The CDR3 DNA follows: TGTGCCAGCAGATCCGGACTTGCTGGGGATGAGCAGTTCTTC. The full variable domain, in which reference TRBV2 and TRBJ2-1 provide the parts outside the CDR3, is EPEVTQTPSHQVTQMGQEVILRCVPISNHLYFYWYRQILGQKVEFLVSFYNNEISEKSEIFDDQFSVERPDGSNFTLKIRSTKLEDSAMYFCASRSGLAGDEQFFGPGTRLTVL.

As regards this clone: Other DNA sequences in the same sample also yield this CDR3. V usage is TRBV5-1 and J usage is TRBJ2-1; the match to TRBD1 covers 9 bases. CDR1 and CDR2 (germline): SGHRS, YFSETQ. The CDR3 is 13 residues long. With V trimmed by 4 bases and J by 6 bases, 2 bases remained unmatched. The DNA for the CDR3 is TGCGCCAGCAGCCTGGGACAGGGCAATGAGCAGTTCTTC. Protein: CASSLGQGNEQFF.

The chain has TRBV5-3 and TRBJ2-1; no definite D call. TRBV5-3 is marked as an open reading frame, function uncertain. The V end lost 0 bases, the J end lost 2 bases, and 6 bases lay between the germline ends. CDR3 length: 14 amino acids. CDR3: CARSLALAYNEQFF. In DNA form, the CDR3 reads TGTGCCAGAAGCTTGGCGTTAGCCTACAATGAGCAGTTCTTC.

This chain joins TRBV6-2 or TRBV6-3 and TRBJ2-7; D call uncertain. V was trimmed by 4 bases and J by 0 bases, leaving 10 bases between them. Germline CDR1 MNHEY, CDR2 SVGEGT. The CDR3 length is 14 residues. As DNA, the CDR3 is TGTGCCAGCAGTTCCTACGTTAGCTCCTACGAGCAGTACTTC. As protein: CASSSYVSSYEQYF.

The chain combines TRBV2 with TRBJ2-1; 10 positions agree with TRBD2. This CDR3 region has 14 residues. V was pared by 10 bases and J by 4 bases, with 7 bases of the junction left unmatched. Per germline, CDR1 SNHLY and CDR2 FYNNEI. CDR3 protein: CATSGTSAYNEQFF. CDR3 in DNA: TGTGCCACCTCCGGGACTAGCGCGTACAATGAGCAGTTCTTC. The full variable domain, completed using reference TRBV2 and TRBJ2-1, is EPEVTQTPSHQVTQMGQEVILRCVPISNHLYFYWYRQILGQKVEFLVSFYNNEISEKSEIFDDQFSVERPDGSNFTLKIRSTKLEDSAMYFCATSGTSAYNEQFFGPGTRLTVL.

This rearrangement joins TRBV30 to TRBJ2-7; D is perhaps TRBD2 (5 bases). Germline V gene sequence: CDR1 GTSNPN, CDR2 SVGIG (reference sequence). Trimming removed 3 bases from V and 0 bases from J, with 12 bases in between. The CDR3 sequence is 14 residues long. The CDR3 spells CAWSRTGISYEQYF. CDR3 coding DNA: TGTGCCTGGAGCAGGACCGGGATCTCCTACGAGCAGTACTTC.

This rearrangement joins TRBV11-2 to TRBJ2-3; the match to TRBD2 covers 9 bases. The CDR3 loop spans 15 amino acids. The V gene end was trimmed by 6 bases and the J gene end by 6 bases; junction bases not matched to a gene: 10. Germline values: CDR1 SGHAT, CDR2 FQNNGV. The CDR3, as DNA: TGTGCCAGCAGTGAGCGGGAGGTCCACGGGGATACGCAGTATTTT. Translating it yields CASSEREVHGDTQYF.